The present entry profiles one T cell receptor beta chain with its context. Its target is not known. This record belongs to a study of T-cell memory formation after mild COVID-19. Study-wide results and limits: Clones shrinking from day 15 to 85 showed even CD4/CD8 mixes; later expanders tilted CD4+.

5'RACE with constant-segment primers yielded barcoded, UMI-tagged TCR alpha and TCR beta cDNA libraries. MiXCR, applied by TCRdb to the 5' RACE reads, yields one record per CDR3 protein. This table has 200,000 to 250,000 distinct CDR3 sequences, 9.5% appearing once. The CDR3 loop spans 13 amino acids. Trimming pared 5 bases from V and 8 bases from J, leaving 12 bases between. CDR1 and CDR2 (germline): SGHNT, YENEEA. The sample consisted of PBMCs or a T cell subset sorted from them (not recorded which). J is TRBJ1-4 and V is TRBV11-3; D ambiguous. The origin of this receptor is a young man who had mild COVID-19 (a few samples of this study predate the infection). Cell type and time point are not known. In DNA form, the CDR3 reads TGTGCCAGCAGCCTCGGGCCCACCGAAAAACTGTTTTTT. Translation gives CASSLGPTEKLFF.